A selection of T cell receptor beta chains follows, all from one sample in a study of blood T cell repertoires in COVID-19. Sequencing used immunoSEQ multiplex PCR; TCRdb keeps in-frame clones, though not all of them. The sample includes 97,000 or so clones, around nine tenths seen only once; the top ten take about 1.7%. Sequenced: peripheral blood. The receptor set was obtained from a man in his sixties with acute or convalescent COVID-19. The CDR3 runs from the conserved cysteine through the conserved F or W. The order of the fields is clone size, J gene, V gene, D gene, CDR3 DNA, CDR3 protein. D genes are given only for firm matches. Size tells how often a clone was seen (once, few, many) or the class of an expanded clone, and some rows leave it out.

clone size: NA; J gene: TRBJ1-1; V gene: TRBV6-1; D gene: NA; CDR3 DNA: TGTGCCAGCAGTGAAAATGGAGGGTGGGGCACTGAAGCTTTCTTT; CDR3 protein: CASSENGGWGTEAFF
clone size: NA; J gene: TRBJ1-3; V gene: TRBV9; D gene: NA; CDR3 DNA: TGTGCCAGCAGCGTAGACGGGGGAAACACCATATATTTT; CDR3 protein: CASSVDGGNTIYF
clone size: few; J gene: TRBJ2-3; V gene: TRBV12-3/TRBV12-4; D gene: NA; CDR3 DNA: TGTGCCAGCAGTCCCATACAGAAGAATACGCAGTATTTT; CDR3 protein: CASSPIQKNTQYF
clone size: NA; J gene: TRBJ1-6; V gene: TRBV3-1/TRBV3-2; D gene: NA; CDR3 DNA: TGTGCCAGCAGCCAAGATTGGGGGGATTCACCCCTCCACTTT; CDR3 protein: CASSQDWGDSPLHF
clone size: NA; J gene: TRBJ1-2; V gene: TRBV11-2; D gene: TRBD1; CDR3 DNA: TGTGCCAGCAGCGCGGACAGGGGAGGCGGCTACACCTTC; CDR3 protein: CASSADRGGGYTF
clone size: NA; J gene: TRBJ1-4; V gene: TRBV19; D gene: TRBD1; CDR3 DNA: TGTGCCAGTACCGCCCCCGGGACAGGGCCACTTCTCAATGAAAAACTGTTTTTT; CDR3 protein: CASTAPGTGPLLNEKLFF
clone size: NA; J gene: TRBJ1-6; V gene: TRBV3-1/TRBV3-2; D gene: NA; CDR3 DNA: TGTGCCAGCAGCGAGTCCCGCCCAGGGGCCTATAATTCACCCCTCCACTTT; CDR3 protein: CASSESRPGAYNSPLHF
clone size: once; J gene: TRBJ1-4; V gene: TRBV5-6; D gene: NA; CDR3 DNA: TGTGCCAGCAGTTCTTCTAGCTTCGCAACTAATGAAAAACTGTTTTTT; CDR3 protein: CASSSSSFATNEKLFF
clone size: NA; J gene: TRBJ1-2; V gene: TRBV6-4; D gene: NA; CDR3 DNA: TGTGCCAGCAGTCCCAATGCGGAGGGCTATGGCTACACCTTC; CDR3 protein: CASSPNAEGYGYTF
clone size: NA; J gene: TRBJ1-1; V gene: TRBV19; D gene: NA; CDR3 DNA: TGTGCCAGTAGAGCAGGCCCTGGGAACACTGAAGCTTTCTTT; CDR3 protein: CASRAGPGNTEAFF
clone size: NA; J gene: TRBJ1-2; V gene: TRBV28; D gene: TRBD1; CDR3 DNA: TGTGCCAGCTGGACAGGGGGGGATGGCTACACCTTC; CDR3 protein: CASWTGGDGYTF
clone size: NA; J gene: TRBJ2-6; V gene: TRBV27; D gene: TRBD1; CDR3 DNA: TGTGCCAGCAGCCGCCAGGGGGCTGGGGCCAACGTCCTGACTTTC; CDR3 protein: CASSRQGAGANVLTF
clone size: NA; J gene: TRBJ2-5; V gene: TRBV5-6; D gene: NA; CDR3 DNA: TGTGCCAGCAGCCCCGGGGGACAAGAGACCCAGTACTTC; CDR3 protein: CASSPGGQETQYF
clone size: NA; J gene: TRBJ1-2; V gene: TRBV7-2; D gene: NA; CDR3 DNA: TGTGCCAGCAGCTCCCCACGCGGGGGGGCGGGCGGCTACACCTTC; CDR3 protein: CASSSPRGGAGGYTF